The TCR beta chain described here comes from a study of T cell changes during pregnancy in multiple sclerosis. Method: immunoSEQ multiplex PCR; TCRdb's copy keeps in-frame clones and lacks some. The sample has tens of thousands of clones, approximately 92% seen once. The germline V gene encodes CDR1 SGHVS and CDR2 FQNEAQ. The junction had 8 bases not matched to a gene; V was cut back by 3 bases and J by 6 bases. CDR3 length: 16 residues. The clonotype originates from a female donor in good health, enrolled as a control in a pregnancy study. The material was peripheral blood, obtained in the third trimester of pregnancy. This sequence joins TRBV7-8 and TRBJ2-2, with TRBD1 identical over 9 bases. The DNA for the CDR3 is TGTGCCAGCAGCTTTCGCCGGACAGGGGCTGCCGGGGAGCTGTTTTTT. Its translation: CASSFRRTGAAGELFF.